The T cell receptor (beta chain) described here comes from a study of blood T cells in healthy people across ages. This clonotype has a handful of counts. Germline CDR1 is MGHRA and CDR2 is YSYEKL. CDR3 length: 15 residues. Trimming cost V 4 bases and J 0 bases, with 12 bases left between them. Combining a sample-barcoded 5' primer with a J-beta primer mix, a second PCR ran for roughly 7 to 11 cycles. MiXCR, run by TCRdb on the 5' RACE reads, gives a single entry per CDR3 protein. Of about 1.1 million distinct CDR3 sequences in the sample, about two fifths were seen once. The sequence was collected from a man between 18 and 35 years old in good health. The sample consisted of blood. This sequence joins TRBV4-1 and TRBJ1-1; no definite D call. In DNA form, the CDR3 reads TGCGCCAGCAGCCGGGAGGGCAGAATGAACACTGAAGCTTTCTTT. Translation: CASSREGRMNTEAFF.